The text below deals with one T cell receptor beta chain. The antigen is undetermined. This sample was included in a study of blood T cells in healthy people across ages. Points from the study as a whole: Strong correlation was found linking TCR beta diversity to naive T cell percentage. Per million T cells, TCR beta diversity dropped about linearly as age rose. When one million T cells were used, diversity estimates were thought to be underestimates.

PCR was performed a second time for roughly 6 to 12 cycles using a sample-barcoded 5' primer and a J-beta primer mix. All samples yielded 3 million or more CDR3-containing paired-end reads. TCRdb analysed the 5' RACE reads with MiXCR anew, one entry per CDR3 protein. The table records some 1.8 million distinct CDR3 sequences, about 39% of them present only once. This CDR3 is built from 16 residues. Germline CDR1 MNHNY, CDR2 SVGAGI (reference sequence). V lost 8 bases and J 7 bases, leaving 21 bases between the germline ends. This chain connects TRBV6-6 to TRBJ1-6, with D unclear. The receptor was derived from a human donor in good health. Sequenced material: blood. CDR3 sequence reads: CASRNPLQSWNSPLHF. The CDR3, as DNA: TGTGCCAGCCGGAATCCCCTCCAAAGCTGGAATTCACCCCTCCACTTT.